Listed below are T cell receptor beta chains from one sample, sequenced in a study of shared clonotypes between healthy human individuals. Profiled with immunoSEQ multiplex PCR; TCRdb holds only in-frame clones, not every one. The sample includes 2 million to 2.5 million clones, 80% to 95% of them seen just once. Sequencing used naive CD4+ T cells from PBMCs. The receptors were sampled from a young man in good health. Some clones in this sample may be carry-over from other donors' samples. Both conserved end residues are trimmed from each CDR3. A D gene is named only where the DNA matches it firmly.

v_gene: TRBV28; d_gene: NA; j_gene: TRBJ1-2; CDR3aa: ASSFLGDGYT
v_gene: TRBV7-2; d_gene: NA; j_gene: TRBJ2-4; CDR3aa: ASSQAGHPIQY
v_gene: TRBV6-6; d_gene: NA; j_gene: TRBJ2-6; CDR3aa: ASSYPSGANVLT
v_gene: TRBV5-3; d_gene: NA; j_gene: TRBJ2-7; CDR3aa: ARSGPRDGYEQY
v_gene: TRBV4-2; d_gene: NA; j_gene: TRBJ2-1; CDR3aa: ASSQARWRVNYNEQF
v_gene: TRBV18; d_gene: NA; j_gene: TRBJ2-7; CDR3aa: ASSPTAGTPTYEQY
v_gene: TRBV7-3; d_gene: NA; j_gene: TRBJ2-3; CDR3aa: ASSSNRGTDTQY
v_gene: TRBV27; d_gene: NA; j_gene: TRBJ1-5; CDR3aa: ASSARGAGQPQH
v_gene: TRBV29-1; d_gene: TRBD1; j_gene: TRBJ1-1; CDR3aa: SVRTDRLNTEAF
v_gene: TRBV5-4; d_gene: TRBD1; j_gene: TRBJ2-1; CDR3aa: ASSSRQGANSYNEQF
v_gene: TRBV14; d_gene: NA; j_gene: TRBJ1-1; CDR3aa: ASTPPGAHTEAF
v_gene: TRBV5-1; d_gene: NA; j_gene: TRBJ2-5; CDR3aa: ASSLAAGIGETQY
v_gene: TRBV4-2; d_gene: NA; j_gene: TRBJ2-1; CDR3aa: ASSLQRIANGNEQF
v_gene: TRBV28; d_gene: NA; j_gene: TRBJ1-1; CDR3aa: ASSLRGEAF
v_gene: TRBV27; d_gene: NA; j_gene: TRBJ2-6; CDR3aa: ASSSPRPSSGANVLT
v_gene: TRBV6-5; d_gene: NA; j_gene: TRBJ1-2; CDR3aa: ASSNDGYGYT
v_gene: TRBV28; d_gene: NA; j_gene: TRBJ2-7; CDR3aa: ASSLFIQAYEQY
v_gene: TRBV5-1; d_gene: NA; j_gene: TRBJ2-3; CDR3aa: ASSLVLGAADTQY
v_gene: TRBV27; d_gene: TRBD1; j_gene: TRBJ1-2; CDR3aa: ASTLSVQRGRGYGYT
v_gene: TRBV5-1; d_gene: TRBD2; j_gene: TRBJ2-1; CDR3aa: ASSSGLAGGRLV
v_gene: TRBV5-1; d_gene: NA; j_gene: TRBJ2-1; CDR3aa: ASSLGGAGAEQF
v_gene: TRBV6-5; d_gene: TRBD1; j_gene: TRBJ2-7; CDR3aa: ASSSKGQGLRKY
v_gene: TRBV5-1; d_gene: TRBD2; j_gene: TRBJ2-3; CDR3aa: ASSLRAGGTADTQY
v_gene: TRBV7-2; d_gene: NA; j_gene: TRBJ2-3; CDR3aa: ASSLVRPQGTDTQY
v_gene: TRBV28; d_gene: NA; j_gene: TRBJ1-1; CDR3aa: ASSLSRATEAF
v_gene: TRBV27; d_gene: TRBD2; j_gene: TRBJ2-1; CDR3aa: ASRRTSGSNGGEQF
v_gene: TRBV5-6; d_gene: NA; j_gene: TRBJ1-1; CDR3aa: ASSLSPGAEAF
v_gene: TRBV7-2; d_gene: NA; j_gene: TRBJ2-7; CDR3aa: ASRRTGAYEQY
v_gene: TRBV19; d_gene: NA; j_gene: TRBJ2-3; CDR3aa: ASSITTSTDTQY
v_gene: TRBV6-6; d_gene: NA; j_gene: TRBJ1-2; CDR3aa: ASSQGPIYGYT
v_gene: TRBV30; d_gene: NA; j_gene: TRBJ1-1; CDR3aa: AGEGDTEAF
v_gene: TRBV2; d_gene: NA; j_gene: TRBJ2-7; CDR3aa: ASRLRGSYEQY